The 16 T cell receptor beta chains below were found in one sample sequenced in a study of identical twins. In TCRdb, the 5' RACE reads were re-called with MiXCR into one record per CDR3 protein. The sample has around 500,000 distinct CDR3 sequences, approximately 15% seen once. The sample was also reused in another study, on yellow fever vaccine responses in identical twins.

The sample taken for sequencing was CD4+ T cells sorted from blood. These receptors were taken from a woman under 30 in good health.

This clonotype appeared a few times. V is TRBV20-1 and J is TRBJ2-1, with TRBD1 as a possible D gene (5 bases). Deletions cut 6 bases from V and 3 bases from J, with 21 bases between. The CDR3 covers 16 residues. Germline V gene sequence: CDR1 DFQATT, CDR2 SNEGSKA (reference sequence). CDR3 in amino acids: CSALLSGREHYNEQFF. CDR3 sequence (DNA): TGCAGTGCCCTTCTTTCGGGCAGGGAACACTACAATGAGCAGTTCTTC.

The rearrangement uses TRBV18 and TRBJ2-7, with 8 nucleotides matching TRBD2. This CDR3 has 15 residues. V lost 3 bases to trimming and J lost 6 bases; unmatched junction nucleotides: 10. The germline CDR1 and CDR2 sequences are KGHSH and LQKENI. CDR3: CASSPPAGVGSEQYF. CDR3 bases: TGTGCCAGCTCACCCCCAGCGGGAGTAGGTAGCGAGCAGTACTTC.

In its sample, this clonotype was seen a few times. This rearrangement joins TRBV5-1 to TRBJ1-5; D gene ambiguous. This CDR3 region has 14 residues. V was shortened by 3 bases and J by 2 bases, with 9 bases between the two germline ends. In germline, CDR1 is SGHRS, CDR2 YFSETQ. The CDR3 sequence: CASSSEVGNQPQHF. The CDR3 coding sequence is TGCGCCAGCAGCTCAGAGGTCGGCAATCAGCCCCAGCATTTT.

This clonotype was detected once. The CDR3 DNA follows: TGTGCCTTAGGACAGAACTATGGCTACACCTTC. Its translation: CALGQNYGYTF. The chain has TRBV30 and TRBJ1-2, with D possibly matching TRBD1 (6 bases). The germline V gene encodes CDR1 GTSNPN and CDR2 SVGIG (reference sequence). V was pared by 7 bases and J by 2 bases, with 8 bases between. CDR3 length equals 11 residues. The full variable domain, completed using reference TRBV30 and TRBJ1-2, is SQTIHQWPATLVQPVGSPLSLECTVEGTSNPNLYWYRQAAGRGLQLLFYSVGIGQISSEVPQNLSASRPQDRQFILSSKKLLLSDSGFYLCALGQNYGYTFGSGTRLTVV.

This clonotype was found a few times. CDR3 in DNA: TGCGCCAGCAGCTTGGTACTAGCGGGCGCCGTTGGAGAGACCCAGTACTTC. Its protein is CASSLVLAGAVGETQYF. J is TRBJ2-5 and V is TRBV5-1, with TRBD2 matching over 9 bases. V was clipped by 0 bases and J by 4 bases; unmatched bases: 10. The CDR3 sequence is 17 residues long. Germline CDR1 is SGHRS and CDR2 is YFSETQ. The full variable domain, completed using reference TRBV5-1 and TRBJ2-5, is KAGVTQTPRYLIKTRGQQVTLSCSPISGHRSVSWYQQTPGQGLQFLFEYFSETQRNKGNFPGRFSGRQFSNSRSEMNVSTLELGDSALYLCASSLVLAGAVGETQYFGPGTRLLVL.

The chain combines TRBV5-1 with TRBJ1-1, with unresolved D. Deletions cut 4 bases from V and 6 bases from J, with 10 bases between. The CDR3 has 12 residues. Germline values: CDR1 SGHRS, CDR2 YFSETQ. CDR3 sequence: CASSPTGPEAFF. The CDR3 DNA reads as TGCGCCAGCAGCCCGACCGGCCCTGAAGCTTTCTTT.

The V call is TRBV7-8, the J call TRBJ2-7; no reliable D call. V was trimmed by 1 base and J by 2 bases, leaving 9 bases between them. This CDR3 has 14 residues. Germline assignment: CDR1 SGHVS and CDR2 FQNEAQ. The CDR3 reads CASSLGHGTYEQYF. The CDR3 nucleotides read TGTGCCAGCAGCTTAGGACACGGAACCTACGAGCAGTACTTC.

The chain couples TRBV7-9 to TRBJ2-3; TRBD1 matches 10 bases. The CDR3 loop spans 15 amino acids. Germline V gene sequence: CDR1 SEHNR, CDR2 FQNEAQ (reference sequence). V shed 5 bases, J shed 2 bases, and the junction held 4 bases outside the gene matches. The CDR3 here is CASSQGTGATDTQYF. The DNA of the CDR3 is TGTGCCAGCAGCCAAGGGACAGGGGCCACAGATACGCAGTATTTT.

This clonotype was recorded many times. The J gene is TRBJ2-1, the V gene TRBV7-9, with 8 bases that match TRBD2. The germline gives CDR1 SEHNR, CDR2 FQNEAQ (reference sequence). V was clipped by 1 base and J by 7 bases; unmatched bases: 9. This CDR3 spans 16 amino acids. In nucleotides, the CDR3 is TGTGCCAGCAGCTTAGTCGGACTAGCTGGGGTAAATGAGCAGTTCTTC. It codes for CASSLVGLAGVNEQFF.

The CDR3, as DNA: TGTGCCAGCAGCTGGGGGGGACCCACTGAAGCTTTCTTT. Translation gives CASSWGGPTEAFF. This chain uses TRBV5-6 with TRBJ1-1; TRBD1 is a possible D gene (5 bases). The CDR3 is 13 residues long. With 3 bases removed from V and 4 bases from J, the gap between germline ends came to 10 bases. Germline CDR1 and CDR2: SGHDT and YYEEEE.

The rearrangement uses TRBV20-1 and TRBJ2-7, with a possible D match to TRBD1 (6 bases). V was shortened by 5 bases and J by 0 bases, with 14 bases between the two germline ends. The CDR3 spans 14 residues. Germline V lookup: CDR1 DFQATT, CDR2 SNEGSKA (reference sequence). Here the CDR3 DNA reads TGCAGTGCTGACAGGAGGACCAACTCCTACGAGCAGTACTTC. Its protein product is CSADRRTNSYEQYF.

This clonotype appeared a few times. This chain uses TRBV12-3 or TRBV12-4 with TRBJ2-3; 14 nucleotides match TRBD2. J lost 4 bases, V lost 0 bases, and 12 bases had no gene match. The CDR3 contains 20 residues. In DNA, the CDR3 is TGTGCCAGCAGTTTAGCTGGGAGGGGACTAGCGGGAGTCGGTTCAGATACGCAGTATTTT. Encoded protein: CASSLAGRGLAGVGSDTQYF.

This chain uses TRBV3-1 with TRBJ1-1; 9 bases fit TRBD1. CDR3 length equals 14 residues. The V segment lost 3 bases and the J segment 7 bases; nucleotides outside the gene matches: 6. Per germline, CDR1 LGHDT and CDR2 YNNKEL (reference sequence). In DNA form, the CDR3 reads TGTGCCAGCAGCCACAACAGGGGGCCGTATGAAGCTTTCTTT. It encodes CASSHNRGPYEAFF.

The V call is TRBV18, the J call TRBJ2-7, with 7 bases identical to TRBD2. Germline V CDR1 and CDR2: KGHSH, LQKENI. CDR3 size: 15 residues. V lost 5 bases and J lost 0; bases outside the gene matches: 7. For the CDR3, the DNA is TGTGCCAGCTCAAAGGACACGGGAGGCTCCTACGAGCAGTACTTC. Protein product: CASSKDTGGSYEQYF.

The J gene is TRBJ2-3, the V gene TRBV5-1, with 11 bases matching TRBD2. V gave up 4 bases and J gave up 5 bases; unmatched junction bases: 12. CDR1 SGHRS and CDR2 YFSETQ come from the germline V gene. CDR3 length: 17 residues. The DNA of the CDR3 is TGCGCCAGCAGCCTTGAATTAGCGGGAGGGCCGATAGATACGCAGTATTTT. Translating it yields CASSLELAGGPIDTQYF.

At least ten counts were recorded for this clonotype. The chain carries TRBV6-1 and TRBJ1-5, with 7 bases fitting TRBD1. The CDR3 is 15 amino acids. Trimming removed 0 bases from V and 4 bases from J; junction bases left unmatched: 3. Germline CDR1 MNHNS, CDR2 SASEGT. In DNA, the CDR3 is TGTGCCAGCAGTGAAGCGGGACAGCAGAATCAGCCCCAGCATTTT. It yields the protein CASSEAGQQNQPQHF.